The 17 T cell receptor beta chains below were found in one sample sequenced in a study of cytomegalovirus exposure and HLA in healthy donors. A multiplex PCR was run with 60 Vbeta primers and 13 Jbeta primers. Repertoires were generated with immunoSEQ multiplex PCR, while TCRdb's copy carries only in-frame clones and drops some. The data hold some 41,000 clones, with 60% to 75% observed a single time. Sequenced sample: PBMCs. The receptors were gathered from a man aged 35 to 55 in good health and CMV-seronegative.

The chain is built from TRBV11-2 and TRBJ2-3; TRBD1 matches at 9 bases. Germline CDR1 SGHAT, CDR2 FQNNGV. This CDR3 is built from 15 residues. Trimming cost V 2 bases and J 6 bases; bases outside gene matches: 6. The CDR3 loop is CASSLRTGARDTQYF. DNA of the CDR3: TGTGCCAGCAGCTTAAGGACAGGGGCTCGGGATACGCAGTATTTT.

For the CDR3, the DNA is TGTGCCAGCAGCTTAGGAGGGGAGGTTTGGTTAGGGGAAAAACTGTTTTTT. It specifies CASSLGGEVWLGEKLFF. The chain joins TRBV7-8 to TRBJ1-4; D possibly corresponds to TRBD1 (5 bases). This CDR3 is 17 amino acids long. V lost 1 base, J lost 8 bases, and 20 bases lay in between. Per germline, CDR1 SGHVS and CDR2 FQNEAQ.

In its sample, this clone was seen once. This sequence joins TRBV9 and TRBJ2-5, with 12 bases that match TRBD2. The V gene end was trimmed by 0 bases and the J gene end by 4 bases; junction bases not matched to a gene: 4. The CDR3 totals 16 residues. CDR1 and CDR2 (germline): SGDLS, YYNGEE. DNA for the CDR3: TGTGCCAGCAGCGTAGGGGCTAGCGGGGGGGGAGAGACCCAGTACTTC. Encoded protein: CASSVGASGGGETQYF.

The rearrangement joins TRBV4-1 to TRBJ2-1; weak D call: TRBD2 (6 bases). CDR1 and CDR2 from the germline V gene are MGHRA and YSYEKL. V was clipped by 3 bases and J by 1 base, with 13 bases between them. CDR3 length: 16 amino acids. CDR3: CASSQTSGTSYNEQFF. CDR3 DNA sequence: TGCGCCAGCAGCCAGACCTCCGGGACTTCCTACAATGAGCAGTTCTTC.

In this sample, this clone turned up a few times. V gene TRBV5-1 combines with J gene TRBJ1-4, with a tentative D call TRBD1 (6 bases). V was shortened by 4 bases and J by 8 bases, with 18 bases between the two germline ends. Germline CDR1 SGHRS, CDR2 YFSETQ. The CDR3 runs to 15 residues. The CDR3 nucleotides read TGCGCCAGCAGCAAATCACAGGGACAAGGCGAAAAACTGTTTTTT. This codes for CASSKSQGQGEKLFF.

This clone has only one observation. The genes are TRBV6-6 and TRBJ2-7, with D possibly TRBD2 on 6 matching bases. V was cut by 2 bases and J by 3 bases, with 11 bases left in between. The CDR3 extends over 14 amino acids. CDR1 is MNHNY, CDR2 SVGAGI, per germline (reference sequence). The CDR3 DNA sequence: TGTGCCAGCAGTTACGGTGGGGAGGTCTACGAGCAGTACTTC. It is translated as CASSYGGEVYEQYF.

The chain combines TRBV30 with TRBJ2-5, with TRBD2 identical over 10 bases. The germline gives CDR1 GTSNPN, CDR2 SVGIG (reference sequence). V trimming: 2 bases; J trimming: 5 bases; junction bases outside the gene matches: 17. The CDR3 loop spans 18 amino acids. This CDR3 is CAWSRRLLLAGAGETQYF. For the CDR3, the DNA is TGTGCCTGGAGTCGCCGCTTACTTCTAGCGGGGGCAGGGGAGACCCAGTACTTC.

In its sample, this clone was seen a few times. The chain couples TRBV7-2 to TRBJ2-5; D is unclear. This CDR3 has 13 residues. The V gene lost 0 bases and the J gene lost 5 bases, with 7 bases spanning the gap. The germline V gene has CDR1 SGHTA and CDR2 FQGNSA. The CDR3 nucleotides read TGTGCCAGCAGCTTAGCCGGGTCGGAGACCCAGTACTTC. The encoded protein is CASSLAGSETQYF.

This chain links TRBV5-1 with TRBJ1-1; 11 positions agree with TRBD1. The germline V gene has CDR1 SGHRS and CDR2 YFSETQ. J lost 5 bases, V lost 4 bases, and 7 bases had no gene match. The CDR3 covers 15 residues. The CDR3 sequence is CASSPPGTGGTEAFF. The CDR3 DNA is TGCGCCAGCAGCCCCCCCGGGACAGGGGGTACTGAAGCTTTCTTT.

This rearrangement joins TRBV7-9 to TRBJ2-7, with 8 bases fitting TRBD1. Germline CDR1 reads SEHNR; CDR2 reads FQNEAQ (reference sequence). This CDR3 has 16 amino acids. V was clipped by 1 base and J by 3 bases; unmatched bases: 8. The CDR3 is CASSLDKGQGNYEQYF. The CDR3 nucleotides are TGTGCCAGCAGCTTAGATAAAGGACAGGGAAACTACGAGCAGTACTTC.

This clone has more than one count but fewer than ten. The chain combines TRBV30 with TRBJ1-4; 8 bases fit TRBD1. Germline CDR1 GTSNPN, CDR2 SVGIG (reference sequence). The ends lost 8 bases at V and 8 bases at J; junction bases unmatched: 4. The CDR3 extends over 11 amino acids. CDR3 coding DNA: TGTGCCAGACAGGGGAACGAAAAACTGTTTTTT. This translates into CARQGNEKLFF.

The chain couples TRBV11-2 to TRBJ1-6; D is possibly TRBD1 (5 bases). The V gene lost 5 bases and the J gene lost 10 bases, with 15 bases spanning the gap. Per germline, CDR1 SGHAT and CDR2 FQNNGV. The CDR3 is made up of 14 amino acids. The DNA for the CDR3 is TGTGCCAGCAGCCCCGGGGGGGGGTGGTCACCCCTCCACTTT. It translates to CASSPGGGWSPLHF.

This chain uses TRBV10-2 with TRBJ2-7; the D gene is possibly TRBD1 (5 bases). Germline CDR1 WSHSY, CDR2 SAAADI. The V and J ends lost 3 bases and 3 bases respectively, with 12 bases between them. This CDR3 comprises 14 residues. CDR3 residues: CASSEKRTSYEQYF. The CDR3 nucleotides are TGCGCCAGCAGTGAAAAAAGGACAAGCTACGAGCAGTACTTC.

This chain uses TRBV4-1 with TRBJ2-5; 11 nucleotides line up with TRBD2. The CDR3 sequence is 15 residues long. The V and J ends lost 8 bases and 2 bases, in that order; junction bases with no gene match: 7. The germline gives CDR1 MGHRA, CDR2 YSYEKL. The CDR3 DNA sequence: TGCGCCAGCGCCAACCCTAGCGGGGGGCAAGAGACCCAGTACTTC. Amino acids: CASANPSGGQETQYF.

The V gene is TRBV7-2, the J gene TRBJ2-5; possibly TRBD2 for D (6 bases). The CDR3 loop spans 15 amino acids. Trimming removed 0 bases from V and 5 bases from J, with 13 bases in between. The V gene's germline CDR1 is SGHTA and CDR2 FQGNSA. As DNA, the CDR3 is TGTGCCAGCAGCTTAGCGGGGGGTCCCGCGGAGACCCAGTACTTC. Translation: CASSLAGGPAETQYF.

The gene calls are TRBV28 and TRBJ2-1; perhaps TRBD1 as D (6 bases). This CDR3 has 14 amino acids. V dropped 2 bases and J dropped 5 bases, with 10 bases sitting between them. CDR1 and CDR2 from the germline V gene are MDHEN and SYDVKM. CDR3 loop: CASSLPRGNNEQFF. The CDR3 nucleotides are TGTGCCAGCAGTTTACCCAGGGGCAACAATGAGCAGTTCTTC.

This clone was recorded a few times. The chain employs TRBV5-1 and TRBJ1-5; weak D call: TRBD1 (5 bases). The CDR3 runs to 14 residues. Germline lookup yields CDR1 SGHRS and CDR2 YFSETQ. V was trimmed by 4 bases and J by 5 bases, leaving 13 bases between them. The CDR3 region is CASSPDGGDQPQHF. CDR3 DNA: TGCGCCAGCAGCCCCGACGGAGGGGATCAGCCCCAGCATTTT.